Following are 8 T cell receptor beta chains from one sample sequenced in a study of blood T cell repertoires in COVID-19. Profiled with immunoSEQ multiplex PCR; TCRdb holds only in-frame clones, not every one. The sample includes about 300,000 clones, about 88% seen only once; the top ten take more than 1.1%. The sequenced sample was peripheral blood. The origin of the receptors is a human donor with COVID-19, enrolled during active disease. The donor label of this sample is uncertain.

J is TRBJ2-2 and V is TRBV9; TRBD2 matches 9 bases. This CDR3 is built from 18 residues. Germline V gives CDR1 SGDLS, CDR2 YYNGEE. The J segment lost 2 bases and the V segment lost 6 bases, leaving 14 bases of the junction unmatched. This CDR3 is CASITAPLAGPNTGELFF. The CDR3 DNA reads as TGTGCCAGCATCACTGCCCCACTAGCGGGTCCTAACACCGGGGAGCTGTTTTTT.

This rearrangement joins TRBV5-6 to TRBJ2-7, with 12 bases matching TRBD2. The CDR3 is made up of 16 amino acids. CDR1 and CDR2 (germline): SGHDT, YYEEEE. V shed 4 bases and J 3 bases; nucleotides not matched to a gene: 8. The CDR3 DNA reads as TGTGCCAGCAGCCCAGATACGACTAGCGGGAGCTACGAGCAGTACTTC. Amino acids: CASSPDTTSGSYEQYF.

This chain uses TRBV30 with TRBJ1-1; tentatively, D is TRBD1 (5 bases). CDR1 is GTSNPN, CDR2 SVGIG, per germline (reference sequence). The CDR3 is 13 amino acids. Trimming removed 4 bases at V and 4 bases at J, with 13 bases between. The CDR3 bases are TGTGCCTGGATATGGGGGGTTGGCACTGAAGCTTTCTTT. Translation: CAWIWGVGTEAFF.

This clone was counted a few times. V is TRBV9 and J is TRBJ1-1, with TRBD1 identical over 8 bases. The CDR3 has 15 residues. Trimming cost V 0 bases and J 4 bases; bases outside gene matches: 5. Germline V lookup: CDR1 SGDLS, CDR2 YYNGEE. The CDR3 region has the DNA TGTGCCAGCAGCGTAGGTCAGGGGGCTGGCACTGAAGCTTTCTTT. This translates into CASSVGQGAGTEAFF.

The rearrangement uses TRBV5-8 and TRBJ2-1, with D unclear. The CDR3 consists of 13 residues. V shed 6 bases and J shed 10 bases, with 17 bases lying between them. Germline values: CDR1 SGHTS, CDR2 YDEGEE. CDR3 sequence (DNA): TGTGCCAGCACCCTGCGTCAGGCGCGAGAGCAGTTCTTC. This codes for CASTLRQAREQFF.

The CDR3: CASSEGGGGRDEQYF. CDR3 DNA sequence: TGTGCCAGCAGCGAGGGTGGGGGGGGCCGAGACGAGCAGTACTTC. The chain couples TRBV9 to TRBJ2-7, with D maybe TRBD2 (7 bases). Germline V gene lookup returns CDR1 SGDLS and CDR2 YYNGEE. Trimming took 3 bases from V and 5 from J, leaving 18 bases between them. The CDR3 extends over 15 amino acids.

This clone was detected a few times. The chain recombines TRBV19 with TRBJ1-1; D gene ambiguous. The CDR3 spans 14 residues. V was shortened by 5 bases and J by 6 bases, with 16 bases between the two germline ends. The germline V gene encodes CDR1 LNHDA and CDR2 SQIVND (reference sequence). This CDR3 reads CASSPQTGVSEAFF. CDR3 sequence (DNA): TGTGCCAGTAGTCCCCAGACCGGGGTCTCTGAAGCTTTCTTT.

The chain uses TRBV11-2 and TRBJ2-3, with TRBD1 identical over 11 bases. J lost 14 bases, V lost 7 bases, and 14 bases had no gene match. The CDR3 length is 14 residues. Germline V gene sequence: CDR1 SGHAT, CDR2 FQNNGV. This CDR3 reads CASTQRGQGVIRYF. CDR3 nucleotide sequence: TGTGCCAGCACGCAAAGGGGACAGGGGGTAATTCGGTATTTT. The full variable domain, its missing parts supplied by reference TRBV11-2 and TRBJ2-3, is EAGVAQSPRYKIIEKRQSVAFWCNPISGHATLYWYQQILGQGPKLLIQFQNNGVVDDSQLPKDRFSAERLKGVDSTLKIQPAKLEDSAVYLCASTQRGQGVIRYFGPGTRLTVL.